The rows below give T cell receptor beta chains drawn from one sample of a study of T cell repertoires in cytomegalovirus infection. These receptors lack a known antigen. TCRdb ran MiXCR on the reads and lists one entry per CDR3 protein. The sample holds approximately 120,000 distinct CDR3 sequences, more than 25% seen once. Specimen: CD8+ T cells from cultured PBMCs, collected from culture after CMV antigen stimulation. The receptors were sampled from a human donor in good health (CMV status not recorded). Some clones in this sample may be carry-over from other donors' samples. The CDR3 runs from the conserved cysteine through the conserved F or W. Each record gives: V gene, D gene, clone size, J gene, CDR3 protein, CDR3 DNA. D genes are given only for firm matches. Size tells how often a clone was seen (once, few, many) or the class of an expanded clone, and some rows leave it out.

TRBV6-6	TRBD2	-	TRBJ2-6	CAIPTSAGANVLTF	TGTGCCATCCCGACTAGCGCTGGGGCCAACGTCCTGACTTTC
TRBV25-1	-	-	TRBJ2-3	CASTKGLFGTDTQYF	TGTGCCAGCACTAAGGGGCTGTTTGGGACAGATACGCAGTATTTT
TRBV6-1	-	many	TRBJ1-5	CASSETQGSGNQPQHF	TGTGCCAGCAGTGAAACTCAGGGATCGGGCAATCAGCCCCAGCATTTT
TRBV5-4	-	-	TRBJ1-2	CASSTVGLPYYGYTF	TGTGCCAGCAGTACTGTGGGTCTCCCGTACTATGGCTACACCTTC
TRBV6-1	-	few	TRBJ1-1	CASSRLKSEAFF	TGTGCCAGCAGTAGGTTGAAATCTGAAGCTTTCTTT
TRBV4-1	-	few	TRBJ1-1	CASSQGHRVNTEAFF	TGCGCCAGCAGCCAAGGACACAGGGTGAACACTGAAGCTTTCTTT
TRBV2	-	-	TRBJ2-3	CASVKQGRSTDTQYF	TGTGCCAGCGTAAAACAGGGTCGGAGCACAGATACGCAGTATTTT
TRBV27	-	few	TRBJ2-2	CASSGGSREITGELFF	TGTGCCAGCAGTGGGGGGAGTCGGGAAATCACCGGGGAGCTGTTTTTT
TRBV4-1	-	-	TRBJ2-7	CASSQASGQSYEQYF	TGCGCCAGCAGCCAGGCTTCGGGGCAGAGCTACGAGCAGTACTTC
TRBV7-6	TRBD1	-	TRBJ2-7	CASSLRQGASYEQYF	TGTGCTAGCAGCCTGCGACAGGGTGCGTCCTACGAGCAGTACTTC
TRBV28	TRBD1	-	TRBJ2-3	CASSIGQGSQYF	TGTGCCAGCAGTATTGGACAGGGTTCGCAGTATTTT
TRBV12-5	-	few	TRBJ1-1	CASGLDGSNTEAFF	TGTGCTAGTGGTTTGGACGGGTCGAACACTGAAGCTTTCTTT
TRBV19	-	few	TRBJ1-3	CASSRTAGSGNTIYF	TGTGCCAGTAGCAGGACAGCCGGCTCTGGAAACACCATATATTTT
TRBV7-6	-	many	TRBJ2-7	CASSLFPGTHEQYF	TGTGCCAGCAGCTTATTCCCCGGAACTCACGAGCAGTACTTC
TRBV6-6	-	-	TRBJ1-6	CASSSGHYNSPLHF	TGTGCCAGCAGTTCCGGGCATTATAATTCACCCCTCCACTTT
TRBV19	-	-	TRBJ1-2	CASSTGPYYGYTF	TGTGCCAGTAGTACGGGACCTTACTATGGCTACACCTTC
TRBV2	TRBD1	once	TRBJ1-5	CASSGQWDREDNQPQHF	TGTGCCAGCAGTGGTCAGTGGGACAGGGAAGACAATCAGCCCCAGCATTTT
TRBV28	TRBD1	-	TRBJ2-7	CASMPEGTGSYEQYF	TGTGCCAGCATGCCCGAAGGGACAGGGTCGTACGAGCAGTACTTC
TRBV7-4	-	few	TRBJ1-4	CASSLPVFGGLAEKLFF	TGTGCCAGCAGCTTGCCGGTGTTTGGGGGCTTGGCTGAAAAACTGTTTTTT
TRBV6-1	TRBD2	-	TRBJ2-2	CASSESGLDFVGELFF	TGTGCCAGCAGTGAATCCGGACTAGATTTTGTCGGGGAGCTGTTTTTT
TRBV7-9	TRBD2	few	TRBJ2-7	CASSKTSASYEQYF	TGTGCCAGCAGCAAGACTAGCGCGTCCTACGAGCAGTACTTC
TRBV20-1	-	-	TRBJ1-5	CSARDSWGEHF	TGCAGTGCTAGAGACTCCTGGGGCGAGCATTTT
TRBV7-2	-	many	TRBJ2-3	CASSKTRGALDTQYF	TGTGCCAGCAGCAAAACACGGGGGGCATTAGATACGCAGTATTTT